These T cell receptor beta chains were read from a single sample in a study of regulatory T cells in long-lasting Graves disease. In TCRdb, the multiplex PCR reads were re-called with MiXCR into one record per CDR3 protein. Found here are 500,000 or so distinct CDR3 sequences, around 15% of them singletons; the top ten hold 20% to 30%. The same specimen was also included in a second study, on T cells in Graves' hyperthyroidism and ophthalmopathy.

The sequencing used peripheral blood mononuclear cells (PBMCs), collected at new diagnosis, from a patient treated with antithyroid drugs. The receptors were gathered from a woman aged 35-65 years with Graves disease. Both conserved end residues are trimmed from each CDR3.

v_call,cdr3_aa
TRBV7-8,ASSPTRATSSYNEQF
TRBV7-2,ASSFSGYTGELF
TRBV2,ASKGQGELGGYT
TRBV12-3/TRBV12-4,ASTPGGGGYT
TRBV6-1,ASSTQTRNTGELF
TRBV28,ASSFPLAKNIQY
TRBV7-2,ASSLASGGALDTQY
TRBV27,ASSLRGTGATDTQY
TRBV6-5,ASSYMGNTIY
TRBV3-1,ASSGSPTGELF
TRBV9,ASSTRFPPGHDSGANVLT
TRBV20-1,SARDLKHEQF
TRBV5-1,ASSLDPGTSHRF
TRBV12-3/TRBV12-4,ASSWTGSAYEQY
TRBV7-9,ASSRLNEQYFGPSTEAF
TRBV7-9,ASSVVVAGPRDIQY
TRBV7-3,ASSLMLGLTDTQY
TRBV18,ASSPPTTVYGYT
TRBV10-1,ASTGDSNTGELF
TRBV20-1,SAREGQNIQY
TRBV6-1,ASSEFPQGTASYNEQF
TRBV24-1,ATSGAGPLEANEKLF
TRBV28,ASRRPFSGTPHGNNSPLH
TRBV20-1,SARDRVGLNEQY
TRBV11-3,ASNGPGQPQH
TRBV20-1,SARDQGRENIQY
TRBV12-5,ASGLARTGPGYT
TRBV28,ASSLQGSPLVETQY
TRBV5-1,ASSLPRTGVDEQY
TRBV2,ASRLQGSGNTIY
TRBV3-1,ASTYLTGGVYGYT
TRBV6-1,ASSPLAGAFGGYT
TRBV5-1,ASSQAPPETQY
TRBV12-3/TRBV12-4,ASSHSGSGNTIY
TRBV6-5,ASSYQPGPSYEQY